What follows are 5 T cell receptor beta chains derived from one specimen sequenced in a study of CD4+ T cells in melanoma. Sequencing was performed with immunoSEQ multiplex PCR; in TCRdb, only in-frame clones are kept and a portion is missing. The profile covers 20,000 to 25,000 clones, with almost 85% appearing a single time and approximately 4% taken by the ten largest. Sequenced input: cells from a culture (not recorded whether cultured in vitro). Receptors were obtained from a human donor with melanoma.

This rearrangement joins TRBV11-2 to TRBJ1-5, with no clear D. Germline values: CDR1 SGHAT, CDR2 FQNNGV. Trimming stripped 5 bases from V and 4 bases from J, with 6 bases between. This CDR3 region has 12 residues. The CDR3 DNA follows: TGTGCCAGCAGCCGCGGAAATCAGCCCCAGCATTTT. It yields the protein CASSRGNQPQHF.

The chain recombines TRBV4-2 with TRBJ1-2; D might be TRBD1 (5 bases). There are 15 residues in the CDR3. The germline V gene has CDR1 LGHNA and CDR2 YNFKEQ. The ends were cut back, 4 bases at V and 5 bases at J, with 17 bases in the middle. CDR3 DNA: TGTGCCAGCAGCCGGGGGGGAGACTCATTGTATGGCTACACCTTC. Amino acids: CASSRGGDSLYGYTF.

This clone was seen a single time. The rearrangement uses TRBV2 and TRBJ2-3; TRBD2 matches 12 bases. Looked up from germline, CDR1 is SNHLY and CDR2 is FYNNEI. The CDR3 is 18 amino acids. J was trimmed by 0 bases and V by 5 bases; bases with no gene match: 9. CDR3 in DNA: TGTGCCAGCAGTACGACTAGCGGGGGTTCTTCTAGCACAGATACGCAGTATTTT. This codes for CASSTTSGGSSSTDTQYF.

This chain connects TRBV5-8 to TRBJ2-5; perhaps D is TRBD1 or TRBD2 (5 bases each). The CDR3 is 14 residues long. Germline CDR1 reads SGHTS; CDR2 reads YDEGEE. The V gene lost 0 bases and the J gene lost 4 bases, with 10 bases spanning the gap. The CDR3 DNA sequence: TGTGCCAGCAGCTTGGCGGGGCGCAGAGAGACCCAGTACTTC. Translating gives CASSLAGRRETQYF. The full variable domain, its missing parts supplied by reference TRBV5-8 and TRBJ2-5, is EAGVTQSPTHLIKTRGQQATLRCSPISGHTSVYWYQQALGLGLQFLLWYDEGEERNRGNFPPRFSGRQFPNYSSELNVNALELEDSALYLCASSLAGRRETQYFGPGTRLLVL.

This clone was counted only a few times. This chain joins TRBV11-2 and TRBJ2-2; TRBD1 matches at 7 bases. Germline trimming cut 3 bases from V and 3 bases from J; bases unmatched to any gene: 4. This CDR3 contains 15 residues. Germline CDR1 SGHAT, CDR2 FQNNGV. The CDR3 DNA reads TGTGCCAGCAGCTTTAGGGACAGCGACACCGGGGAGCTGTTTTTT. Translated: CASSFRDSDTGELFF.